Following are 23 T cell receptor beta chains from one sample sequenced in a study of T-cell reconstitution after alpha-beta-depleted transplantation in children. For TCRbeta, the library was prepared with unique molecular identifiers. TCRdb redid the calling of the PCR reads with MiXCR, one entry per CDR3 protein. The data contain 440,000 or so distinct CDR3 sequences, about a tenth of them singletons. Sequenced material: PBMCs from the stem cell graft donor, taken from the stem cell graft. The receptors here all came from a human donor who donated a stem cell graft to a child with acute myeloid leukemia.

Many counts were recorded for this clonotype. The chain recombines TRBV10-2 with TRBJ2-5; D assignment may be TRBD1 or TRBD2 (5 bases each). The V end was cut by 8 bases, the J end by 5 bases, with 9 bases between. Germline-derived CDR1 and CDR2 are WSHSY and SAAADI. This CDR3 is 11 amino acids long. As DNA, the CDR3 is TGCGCCAGCCGTTGGGGGGAGACCCAGTACTTC. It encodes CASRWGETQYF.

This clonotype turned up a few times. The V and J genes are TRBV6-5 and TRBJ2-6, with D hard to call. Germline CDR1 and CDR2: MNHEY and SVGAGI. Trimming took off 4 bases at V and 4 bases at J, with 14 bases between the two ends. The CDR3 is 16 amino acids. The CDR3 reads CASSSPGVKGANVLTF. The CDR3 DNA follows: TGTGCCAGCAGTTCCCCGGGCGTAAAGGGGGCCAACGTCCTGACTTTC.

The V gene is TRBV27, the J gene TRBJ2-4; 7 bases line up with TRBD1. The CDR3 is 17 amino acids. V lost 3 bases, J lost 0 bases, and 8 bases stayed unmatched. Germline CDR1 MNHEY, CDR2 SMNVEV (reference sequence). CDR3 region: CASSFRDSLLAKNIQYF. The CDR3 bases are TGTGCCAGCAGTTTCCGGGACAGCCTTCTAGCCAAAAACATTCAGTACTTC.

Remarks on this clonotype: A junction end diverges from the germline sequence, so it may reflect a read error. CDR3 protein: CTVERLAGALQETQYF. The CDR3 nucleotides read TGCACCGTTGAAAGGCTAGCGGGGGCATTGCAAGAGACCCAGTACTTC. This chain joins TRBV29-1 and TRBJ2-5, with TRBD2 identical over 10 bases. The CDR3 covers 16 residues. Germline CDR1 and CDR2: SQVTM and ANQGSEA.

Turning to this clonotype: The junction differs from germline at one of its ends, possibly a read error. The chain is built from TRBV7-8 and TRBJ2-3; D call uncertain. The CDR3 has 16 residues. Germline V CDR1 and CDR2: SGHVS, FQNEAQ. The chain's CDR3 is CGSSPRSVVSTDTQYF. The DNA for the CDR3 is TGTGGCAGCAGCCCCCGGTCAGTAGTTAGCACAGATACGCAGTATTTT.

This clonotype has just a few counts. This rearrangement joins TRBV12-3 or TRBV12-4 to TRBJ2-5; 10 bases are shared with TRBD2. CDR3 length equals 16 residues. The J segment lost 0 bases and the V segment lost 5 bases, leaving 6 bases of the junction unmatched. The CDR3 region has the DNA TGTGCCAGCAGTATTGAGCGGGGGGGGTACCAAGAGACCCAGTACTTC. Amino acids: CASSIERGGYQETQYF.

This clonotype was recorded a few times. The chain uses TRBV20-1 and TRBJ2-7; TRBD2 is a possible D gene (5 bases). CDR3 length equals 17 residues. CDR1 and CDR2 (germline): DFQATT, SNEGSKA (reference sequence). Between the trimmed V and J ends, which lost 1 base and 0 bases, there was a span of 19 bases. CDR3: CSARGLAHLLHSYEQYV. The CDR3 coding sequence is TGCAGTGCTAGAGGTCTAGCCCACCTCCTCCACTCCTACGAGCAGTACGTC.

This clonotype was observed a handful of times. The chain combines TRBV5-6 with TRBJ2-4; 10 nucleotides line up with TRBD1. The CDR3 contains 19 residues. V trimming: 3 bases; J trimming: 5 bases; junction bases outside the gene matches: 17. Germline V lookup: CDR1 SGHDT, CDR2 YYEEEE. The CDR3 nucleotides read TGTGCCAGCAGCTGGCGGGCCGGGACAGGGGTGACCAACGAAAACATTCAGTACTTC. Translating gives CASSWRAGTGVTNENIQYF.

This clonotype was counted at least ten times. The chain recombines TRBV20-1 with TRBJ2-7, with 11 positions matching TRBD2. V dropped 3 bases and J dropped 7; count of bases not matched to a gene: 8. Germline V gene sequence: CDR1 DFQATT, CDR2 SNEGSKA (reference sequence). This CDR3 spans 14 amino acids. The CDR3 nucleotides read TGCAGTGCTAGTCTAGCGGGAGGCCCCCGGGAGCAGTACTTC. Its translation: CSASLAGGPREQYF.

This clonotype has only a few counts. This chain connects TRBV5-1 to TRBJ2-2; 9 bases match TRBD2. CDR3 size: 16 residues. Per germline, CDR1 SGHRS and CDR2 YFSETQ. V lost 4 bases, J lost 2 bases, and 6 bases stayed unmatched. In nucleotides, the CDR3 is TGCGCCAGCAGCACGTTAGCGGGAGCCAACACCGGGGAGCTGTTTTTT. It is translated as CASSTLAGANTGELFF.

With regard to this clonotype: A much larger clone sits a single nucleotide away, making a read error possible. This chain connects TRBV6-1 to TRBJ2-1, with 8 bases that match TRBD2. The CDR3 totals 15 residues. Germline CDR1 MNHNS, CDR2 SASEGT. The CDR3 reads CASSERAGEFNEHFF. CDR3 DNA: TGTGCCAGCAGTGAGCGAGCGGGGGAATTCAATGAGCATTTCTTC.

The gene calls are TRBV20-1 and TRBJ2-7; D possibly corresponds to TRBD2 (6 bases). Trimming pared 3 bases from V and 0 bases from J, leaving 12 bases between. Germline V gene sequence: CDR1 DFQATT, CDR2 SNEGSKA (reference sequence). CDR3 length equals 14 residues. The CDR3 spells CSASGDGSSYEQYF. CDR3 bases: TGCAGTGCTAGCGGGGACGGGAGCTCCTACGAGCAGTACTTC.

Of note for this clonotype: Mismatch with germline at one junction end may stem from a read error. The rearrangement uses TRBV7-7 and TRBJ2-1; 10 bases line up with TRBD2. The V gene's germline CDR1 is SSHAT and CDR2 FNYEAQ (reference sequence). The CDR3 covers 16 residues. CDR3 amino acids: CASSLAPSGGVNEQFF. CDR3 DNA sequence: TGTGCTAGCAGCTTAGCGCCCAGCGGGGGGGTCAATGAGCAGTTCTTC.

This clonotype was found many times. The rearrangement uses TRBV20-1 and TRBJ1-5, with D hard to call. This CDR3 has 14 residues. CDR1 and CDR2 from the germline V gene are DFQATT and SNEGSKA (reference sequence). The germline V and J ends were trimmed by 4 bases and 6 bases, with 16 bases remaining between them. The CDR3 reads CSATSMEGGQPQHF. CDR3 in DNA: TGCAGTGCTACGAGTATGGAGGGCGGTCAGCCCCAGCATTTT.

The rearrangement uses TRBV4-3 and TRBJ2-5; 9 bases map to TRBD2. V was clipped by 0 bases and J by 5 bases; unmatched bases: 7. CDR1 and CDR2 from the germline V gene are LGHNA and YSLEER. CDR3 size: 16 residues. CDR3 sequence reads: CASSQDPSGELETQYF. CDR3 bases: TGCGCCAGCAGCCAAGACCCTAGCGGGGAGTTGGAGACCCAGTACTTC.

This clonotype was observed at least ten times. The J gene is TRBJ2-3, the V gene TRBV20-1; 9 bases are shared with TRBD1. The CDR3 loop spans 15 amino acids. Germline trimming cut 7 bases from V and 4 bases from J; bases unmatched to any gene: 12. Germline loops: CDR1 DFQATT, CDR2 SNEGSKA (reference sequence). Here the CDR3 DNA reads TGCAGTGGTAATAACCCGGGGACAGGGTCAGATACGCAGTATTTT. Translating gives CSGNNPGTGSDTQYF.

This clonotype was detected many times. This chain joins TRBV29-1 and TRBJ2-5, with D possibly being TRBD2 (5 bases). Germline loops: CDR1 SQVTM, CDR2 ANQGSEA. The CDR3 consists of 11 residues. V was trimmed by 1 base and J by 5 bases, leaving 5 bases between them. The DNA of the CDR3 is TGCAGCGTTGAAGGCGGGGAGACCCAGTACTTC. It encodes CSVEGGETQYF.

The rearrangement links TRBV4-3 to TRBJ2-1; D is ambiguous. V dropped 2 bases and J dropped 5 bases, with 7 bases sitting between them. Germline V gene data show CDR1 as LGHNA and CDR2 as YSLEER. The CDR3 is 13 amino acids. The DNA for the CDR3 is TGCGCCAGCAGCCAACTTGGAAACAATGAGCAGTTCTTC. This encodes CASSQLGNNEQFF.

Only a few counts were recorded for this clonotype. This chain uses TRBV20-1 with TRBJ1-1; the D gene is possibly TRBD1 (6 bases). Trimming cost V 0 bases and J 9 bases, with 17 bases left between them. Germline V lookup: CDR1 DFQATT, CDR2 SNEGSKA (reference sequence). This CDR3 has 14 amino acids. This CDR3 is CSARDEGRGRKAFF. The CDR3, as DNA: TGCAGTGCTAGAGATGAGGGCAGGGGTCGGAAAGCTTTCTTT.

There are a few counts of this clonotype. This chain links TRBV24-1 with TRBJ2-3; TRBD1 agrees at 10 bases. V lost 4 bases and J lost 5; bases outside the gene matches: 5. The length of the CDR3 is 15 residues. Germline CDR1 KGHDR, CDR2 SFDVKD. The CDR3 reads CATSEDGQGGDTQYF. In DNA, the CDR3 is TGTGCCACCAGTGAGGATGGACAGGGGGGAGATACGCAGTATTTT.

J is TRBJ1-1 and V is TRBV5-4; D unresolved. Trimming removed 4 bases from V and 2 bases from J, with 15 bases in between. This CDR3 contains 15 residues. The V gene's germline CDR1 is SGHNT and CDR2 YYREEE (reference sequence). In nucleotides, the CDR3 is TGTGCCAGCAGCCCGATAGGGCTGACCAACACTGAAGCTTTCTTT. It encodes CASSPIGLTNTEAFF.

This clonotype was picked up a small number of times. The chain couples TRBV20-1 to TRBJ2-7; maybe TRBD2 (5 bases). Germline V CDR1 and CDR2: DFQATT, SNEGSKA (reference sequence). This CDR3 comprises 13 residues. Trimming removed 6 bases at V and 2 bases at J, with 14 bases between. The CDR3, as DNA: TGCAGTGCGAGTGCACTAGAACCCTACGAGCAGTACTTC. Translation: CSASALEPYEQYF.

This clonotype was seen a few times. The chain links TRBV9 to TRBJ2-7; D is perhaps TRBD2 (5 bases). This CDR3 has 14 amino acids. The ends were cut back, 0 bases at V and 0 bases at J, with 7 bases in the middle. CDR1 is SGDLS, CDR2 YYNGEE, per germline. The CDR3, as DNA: TGTGCCAGCAGCGTAGTGGGGAGCTCCTACGAGCAGTACTTC. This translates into CASSVVGSSYEQYF.